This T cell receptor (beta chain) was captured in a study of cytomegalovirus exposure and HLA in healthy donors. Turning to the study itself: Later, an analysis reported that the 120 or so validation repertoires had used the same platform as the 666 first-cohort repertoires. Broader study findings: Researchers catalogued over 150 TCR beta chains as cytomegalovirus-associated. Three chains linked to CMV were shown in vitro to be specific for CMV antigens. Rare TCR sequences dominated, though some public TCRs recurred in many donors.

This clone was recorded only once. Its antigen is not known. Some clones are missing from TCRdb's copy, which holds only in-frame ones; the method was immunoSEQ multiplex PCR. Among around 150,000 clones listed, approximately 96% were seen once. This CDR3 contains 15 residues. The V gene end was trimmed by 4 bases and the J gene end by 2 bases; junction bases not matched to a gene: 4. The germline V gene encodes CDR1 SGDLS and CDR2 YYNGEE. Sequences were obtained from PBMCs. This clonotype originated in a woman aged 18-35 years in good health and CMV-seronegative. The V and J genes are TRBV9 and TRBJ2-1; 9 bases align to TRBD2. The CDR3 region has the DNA TGTGCCAGCAGCTCCCGGACTAGCGCCTACAATGAGCAGTTCTTC. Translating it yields CASSSRTSAYNEQFF. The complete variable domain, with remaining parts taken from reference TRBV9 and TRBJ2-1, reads DSGVTQTPKHLITATGQRVTLRCSPRSGDLSVYWYQQSLDQGLQFLIQYYNGEERAKGNILERFSAQQFPDLHSELNLSSLELGDSALYFCASSSRTSAYNEQFFGPGTRLTVL.